Presented here are 19 T cell receptor beta chains from one specimen sequenced in a study of shared clonotypes between healthy human individuals. Method: immunoSEQ multiplex PCR; TCRdb's copy keeps in-frame clones and lacks some. The sample consists of hundreds of thousands of clones, over 65% of them appearing once. Sequencing was done on a sample of memory CD4+ T cells sorted from blood. Sample subset: CD45RA-negative fraction. Every receptor here comes from a woman aged 25 to 45 in good health.

This clone was counted a few times. This chain joins TRBV2 and TRBJ2-5; 9 bases line up with TRBD2. With 3 bases clipped from V and 7 bases from J, the junction kept 9 bases outside the gene matches. From germline, CDR1 is SNHLY and CDR2 FYNNEI. The CDR3 has 15 amino acids. CDR3 nucleotides: TGTGCCAGCAGTGAGGAGACTAGCGGCCTTGGGACCCAGTACTTC. Amino acid sequence: CASSEETSGLGTQYF.

The rearrangement uses TRBV19 and TRBJ1-5; D call uncertain. The V and J ends lost 7 bases and 0 bases respectively, with 10 bases between them. The length of the CDR3 is 14 residues. Germline loops: CDR1 LNHDA, CDR2 SQIVND (reference sequence). The CDR3 loop reads CASKDGYSNQPQHF. Written as DNA, the CDR3 is TGTGCCAGTAAGGACGGGTATAGCAATCAGCCCCAGCATTTT.

This clone was seen once. The chain uses TRBV2 and TRBJ2-7, with D perhaps TRBD2 (5 bases). Germline V gene lookup returns CDR1 SNHLY and CDR2 FYNNEI. The CDR3 runs 14 residues. Trimming removed 6 bases from V and 5 bases from J, with 17 bases in between. CDR3 bases: TGTGCCAGCAGCCAAGACCAGCTAGCCCACGAGCAGTACTTC. Translated: CASSQDQLAHEQYF.

The chain recombines TRBV28 with TRBJ2-5; 8 bases agree with TRBD2. Germline loops: CDR1 MDHEN, CDR2 SYDVKM. The CDR3 totals 16 residues. Germline trimming cut 3 bases from V and 1 base from J; bases unmatched to any gene: 7. The CDR3 nucleotides read TGTGCCAGCAGTTTTCTTCTAGCGGGTCGCCAAGAGACCCAGTACTTC. Amino acids: CASSFLLAGRQETQYF. Based on the CDR3 plus reference TRBV28 and TRBJ2-5, the full variable domain is DVKVTQSSRYLVKRTGEKVFLECVQDMDHENMFWYRQDPGLGLRLIYFSYDVKMKEKGDIPEGYSVSREKKERFSLILESASTNQTSMYLCASSFLLAGRQETQYFGPGTRLLVL.

The chain has TRBV5-1 and TRBJ2-7, with 8 bases that match TRBD2. Germline assignment: CDR1 SGHRS and CDR2 YFSETQ. J gave up 3 bases and V 4 bases, and 6 bases lay outside the gene matches. This CDR3 has 14 residues. CDR3 DNA sequence: TGCGCCAGCAGCCTAAGGGGGACTAGCTACGAGCAGTACTTC. Translation: CASSLRGTSYEQYF.

The chain carries TRBV7-6 and TRBJ2-1, with D unclear. The CDR3 covers 12 residues. Trimming pared 5 bases from V and 5 bases from J, leaving 7 bases between. Per the germline V gene, CDR1 is SGHVS and CDR2 is FNYEAQ. The CDR3 DNA sequence: TGTGCCAGCAGCCGACATAACAATGAGCAGTTCTTC. Its translation is CASSRHNNEQFF.

Notes on this clone: The same CDR3 can be traced to other DNA sequences in this sample. The chain is built from TRBV5-1 and TRBJ2-1; 11 bases match TRBD2. This CDR3 is 14 amino acids long. Per the germline V gene, CDR1 is SGHRS and CDR2 is YFSETQ. J gave up 6 bases and V 2 bases, and 1 base lay outside the gene matches. The CDR3 reads CASSLGTSGNEQFF. As DNA, the CDR3 is TGCGCCAGCAGCTTAGGGACTAGCGGCAATGAGCAGTTCTTC.

V usage is TRBV2 and J usage is TRBJ1-1; D remains unclear. The V end lost 8 bases, the J end lost 0 bases, and 13 bases lay between the germline ends. This CDR3 region has 14 residues. Germline CDR1 reads SNHLY; CDR2 reads FYNNEI. The CDR3 spells CASRRTLLNTEAFF. The CDR3 bases are TGTGCCAGCCGACGGACTCTCCTGAACACTGAAGCTTTCTTT.

A few counts support this clone. This chain uses TRBV5-5 with TRBJ1-2, with D maybe TRBD1 (5 bases). V gave up 7 bases and J gave up 8 bases, with 21 bases separating them. This CDR3 contains 14 residues. Looked up from germline, CDR1 is SGHKS and CDR2 is YYEKEE (reference sequence). CDR3 amino acids: CASSLGGEGGGYTF. The CDR3 DNA reads as TGTGCCAGCTCCCTGGGAGGGGAAGGAGGGGGCTACACCTTC.

The chain carries TRBV5-1 and TRBJ2-1; D remains unclear. CDR1 SGHRS and CDR2 YFSETQ come from the germline V gene. Trimming took off 4 bases at V and 3 bases at J, with 14 bases between the two ends. There are 15 residues in the CDR3. The CDR3 loop is CASSQIPVLYNEQFF. DNA of the CDR3: TGCGCCAGCAGCCAGATCCCGGTCCTCTACAATGAGCAGTTCTTC.

The CDR3 loop reads CAWSVLAEQFF. DNA of the CDR3: TGTGCCTGGAGTGTACTGGCTGAGCAGTTCTTC. The rearrangement joins TRBV30 to TRBJ2-1; D not certain. In germline, CDR1 is GTSNPN, CDR2 SVGIG (reference sequence). This CDR3 region has 11 residues. V lost 0 bases and J lost 9, with 6 bases in between.

This chain joins TRBV29-1 and TRBJ1-1; D is perhaps TRBD1 (6 bases). The CDR3 sequence is 11 residues long. V was shortened by 4 bases and J by 11 bases, with 14 bases between the two germline ends. CDR1 is SQVTM, CDR2 ANQGSEA, per germline. Here the CDR3 DNA reads TGCAGCGTTGGGAGGGGGAGGGCCGCTTTCTTT. It codes for CSVGRGRAAFF.

The CDR3 reads CASSLGQFYEQYF. The CDR3 nucleotides are TGCGCCAGCAGCTTGGGACAGTTCTACGAGCAGTACTTC. The gene calls are TRBV5-1 and TRBJ2-7; possibly TRBD1 for D (5 bases). V dropped 0 bases and J dropped 3 bases, with 7 bases sitting between them. CDR3 length equals 13 residues. Germline V CDR1 and CDR2: SGHRS, YFSETQ.

The chain links TRBV7-2 to TRBJ2-5; 7 positions agree with TRBD1. The end of the DNA is better explained by TRBJ2-7, so the J call may be wrong. The length of the CDR3 is 14 residues. CDR1 is SGHTA, CDR2 FQGNSA, per germline. CDR3 sequence: CASSYDRAIYEQYF. The DNA of the CDR3 is TGTGCCAGCAGCTACGACAGGGCGATCTACGAGCAGTACTTC.

On this clone: At the DNA level, this CDR3 is encoded by other sequences in the same sample as well. V is TRBV5-4 and J is TRBJ2-5; D remains ambiguous. Germline assignment: CDR1 SGHNT and CDR2 YYREEE (reference sequence). The CDR3 covers 13 residues. V was trimmed by 0 bases and J by 3 bases, leaving 6 bases between them. The DNA of the CDR3 is TGTGCCAGCAGCTTGGAAGTTGAAGAGACCCAGTACTTC. Its translation: CASSLEVEETQYF.

In this sample, this clone turned up a few times. J is TRBJ1-5 and V is TRBV5-6; 7 positions agree with TRBD1. Germline V lookup: CDR1 SGHDT, CDR2 YYEEEE. Trimming took 4 bases from V and 0 from J; bases not matched to a gene: 16. The CDR3 runs to 19 residues. DNA of the CDR3: TGTGCCAGCAGCCAGACCAGGGGGTTCGCCTTTTATAGCAATCAGCCCCAGCATTTT. Its translation is CASSQTRGFAFYSNQPQHF.

The V gene is TRBV18, the J gene TRBJ2-6, with D possibly being TRBD1 or TRBD2 (6 bases each). The CDR3 length is 17 residues. Trimming pared 6 bases from V and 0 bases from J, leaving 15 bases between. CDR1 and CDR2 from the germline V gene are KGHSH and LQKENI. CDR3 DNA: TGTGCCAGCTCCTCGGGGGCGGACTACTCTGGGGCCAACGTCCTGACTTTC. Protein sequence: CASSSGADYSGANVLTF. The full variable domain, its missing parts supplied by reference TRBV18 and TRBJ2-6, is NAGVMQNPRHLVRRRGQEARLRCSPMKGHSHVYWYRQLPEEGLKFMVYLQKENIIDESGMPKERFSAEFPKEGPSILRIQQVVRGDSAAYFCASSSGADYSGANVLTFGAGSRLTVL.

The chain is built from TRBV5-1 and TRBJ1-2; D uncertain. V was trimmed by 0 bases and J by 2 bases, leaving 8 bases between them. The CDR3 covers 14 residues. Germline CDR1 reads SGHRS; CDR2 reads YFSETQ. The CDR3 is CASSLEAPNYGYTF. The DNA for the CDR3 is TGCGCCAGCAGCTTGGAGGCACCAAACTATGGCTACACCTTC.

V is TRBV5-6 and J is TRBJ2-1, with D hard to call. Germline V gene lookup returns CDR1 SGHDT and CDR2 YYEEEE. This CDR3 comprises 15 residues. V was cut by 1 base and J by 2 bases, with 10 bases left in between. CDR3 bases: TGTGCCAGCAGCTTGTCACAGAGAACCTACAATGAGCAGTTCTTC. This translates into CASSLSQRTYNEQFF.